The present T cell receptor (beta chain) was sequenced within a study of technical replicates of blood from a few donors. Libraries were prepared by immunoSEQ multiplex PCR; TCRdb keeps only in-frame clonotypes and omits some of them. Found here are 65,000 to 90,000 clones, approximately 90% of them singletons; the top ten hold about 0.27%. CDR1 is MNHNY and CDR2 is SVGAGI in the germline V gene (reference sequence). The CDR3 has 15 residues. J lost 7 bases, V lost 6 bases, and 11 bases had no gene match. V and J are TRBV6-6 and TRBJ1-4; TRBD1 matches at 7 bases. The sample was T cells isolated from PBMCs. The clonotype originates from a human donor in good health. This CDR3 is CASRRSRQGSEKLFF. DNA for the CDR3: TGTGCCAGCAGACGCAGCCGACAGGGCAGTGAAAAACTGTTTTTT.